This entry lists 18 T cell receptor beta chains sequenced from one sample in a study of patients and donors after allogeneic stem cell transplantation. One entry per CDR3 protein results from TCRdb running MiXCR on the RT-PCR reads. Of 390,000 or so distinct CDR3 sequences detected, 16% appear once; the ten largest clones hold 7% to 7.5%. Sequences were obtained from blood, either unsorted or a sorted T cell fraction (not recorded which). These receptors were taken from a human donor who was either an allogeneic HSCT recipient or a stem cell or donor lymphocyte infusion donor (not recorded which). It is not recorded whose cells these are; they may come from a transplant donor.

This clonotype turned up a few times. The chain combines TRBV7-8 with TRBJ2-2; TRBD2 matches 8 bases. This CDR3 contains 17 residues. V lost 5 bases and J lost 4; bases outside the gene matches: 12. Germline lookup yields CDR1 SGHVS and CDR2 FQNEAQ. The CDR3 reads CASSRHPGLDFTGELFF. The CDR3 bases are TGTGCCAGCAGCCGGCACCCGGGACTAGACTTCACCGGGGAGCTGTTTTTT.

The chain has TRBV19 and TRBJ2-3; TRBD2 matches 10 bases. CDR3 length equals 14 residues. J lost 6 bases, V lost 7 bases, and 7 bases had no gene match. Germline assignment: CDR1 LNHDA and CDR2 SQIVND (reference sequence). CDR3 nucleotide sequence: TGTGCCAGTATAAGCGGGAGGGCGGGCGATACGCAGTATTTT. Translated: CASISGRAGDTQYF.

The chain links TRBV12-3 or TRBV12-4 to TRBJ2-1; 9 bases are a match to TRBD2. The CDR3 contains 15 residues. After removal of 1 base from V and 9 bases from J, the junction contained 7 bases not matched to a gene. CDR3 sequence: CASSLVLAGRTEQFF. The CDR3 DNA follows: TGTGCCAGCAGTTTAGTCCTAGCGGGACGCACTGAGCAGTTCTTC.

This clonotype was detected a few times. CDR3 in DNA: TGCAGTGCTGTCCCGGGACTAGCGGGAGGTGAGCAGTACTTC. Its protein is CSAVPGLAGGEQYF. The rearrangement uses TRBV20-1 and TRBJ2-7; 15 positions agree with TRBD2. Germline V gives CDR1 DFQATT, CDR2 SNEGSKA (reference sequence). V lost 5 bases and J lost 7; bases outside the gene matches: 6. This CDR3 comprises 14 residues.

This CDR3 reads CASSLDGRGSPANYGYTF. In DNA form, the CDR3 reads TGTGCCAGCAGCTTAGACGGCAGGGGATCACCCGCTAACTATGGCTACACCTTC. The chain is built from TRBV11-1 and TRBJ1-2, with D possibly TRBD1 on 6 matching bases. The CDR3 covers 18 residues. V gave up 1 base and J gave up 0 bases, with 18 bases separating them. The germline V gene encodes CDR1 SGHAT and CDR2 FQDESV (reference sequence).

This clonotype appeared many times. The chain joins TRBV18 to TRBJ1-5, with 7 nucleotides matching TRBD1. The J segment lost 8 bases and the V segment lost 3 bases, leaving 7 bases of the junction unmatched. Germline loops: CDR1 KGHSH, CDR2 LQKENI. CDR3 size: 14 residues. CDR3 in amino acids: CASSPDRAHEPQHF. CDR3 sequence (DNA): TGTGCCAGCTCACCCGACAGGGCACATGAGCCCCAGCATTTT.

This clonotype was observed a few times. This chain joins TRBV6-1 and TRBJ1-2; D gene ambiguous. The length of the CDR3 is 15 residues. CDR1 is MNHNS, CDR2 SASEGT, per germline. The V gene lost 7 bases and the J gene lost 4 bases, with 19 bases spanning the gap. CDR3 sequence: CASTPTRAETYGYTF. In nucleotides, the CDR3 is TGTGCCAGCACCCCAACGCGGGCGGAAACCTATGGCTACACCTTC.

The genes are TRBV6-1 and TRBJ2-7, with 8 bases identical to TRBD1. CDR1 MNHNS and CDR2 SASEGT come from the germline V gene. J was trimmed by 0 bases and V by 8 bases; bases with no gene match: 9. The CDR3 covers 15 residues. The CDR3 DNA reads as TGTGCCAGCCGTCCGGGGGACAGGAGCTCCTACGAGCAGTACTTC. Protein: CASRPGDRSSYEQYF.

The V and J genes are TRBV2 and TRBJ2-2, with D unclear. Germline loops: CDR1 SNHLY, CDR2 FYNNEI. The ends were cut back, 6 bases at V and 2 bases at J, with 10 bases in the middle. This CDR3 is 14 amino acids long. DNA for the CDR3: TGTGCCAGCAGCAAAAACAGAAACACCGGGGAGCTGTTTTTT. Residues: CASSKNRNTGELFF.

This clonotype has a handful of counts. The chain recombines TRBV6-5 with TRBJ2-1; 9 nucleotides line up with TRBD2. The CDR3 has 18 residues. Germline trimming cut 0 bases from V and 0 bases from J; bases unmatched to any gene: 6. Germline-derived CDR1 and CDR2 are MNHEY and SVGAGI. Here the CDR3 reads CASSYSFSGGPSYNEQFF. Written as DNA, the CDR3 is TGTGCCAGCAGTTACTCGTTTAGCGGGGGACCCTCCTACAATGAGCAGTTCTTC.

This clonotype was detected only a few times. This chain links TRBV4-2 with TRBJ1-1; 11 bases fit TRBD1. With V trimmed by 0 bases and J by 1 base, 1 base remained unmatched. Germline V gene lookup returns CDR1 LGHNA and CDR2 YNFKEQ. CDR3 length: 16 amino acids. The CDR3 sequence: CASSQDGTGGNTEAFF. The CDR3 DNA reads TGTGCCAGCAGCCAAGACGGGACAGGGGGGAACACTGAAGCTTTCTTT.

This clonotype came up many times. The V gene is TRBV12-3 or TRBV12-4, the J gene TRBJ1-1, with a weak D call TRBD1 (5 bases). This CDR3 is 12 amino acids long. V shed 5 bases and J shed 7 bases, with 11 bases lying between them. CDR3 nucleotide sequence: TGTGCCAGCAGTCTGGGACCTGTTGAAGCTTTCTTT. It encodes CASSLGPVEAFF.

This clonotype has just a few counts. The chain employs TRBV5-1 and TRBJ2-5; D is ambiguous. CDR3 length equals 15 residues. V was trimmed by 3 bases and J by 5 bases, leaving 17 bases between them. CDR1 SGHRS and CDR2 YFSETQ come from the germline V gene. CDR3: CASSSPKGQSETQYF. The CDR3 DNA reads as TGCGCCAGCAGCTCCCCGAAAGGTCAGTCGGAGACCCAGTACTTC.

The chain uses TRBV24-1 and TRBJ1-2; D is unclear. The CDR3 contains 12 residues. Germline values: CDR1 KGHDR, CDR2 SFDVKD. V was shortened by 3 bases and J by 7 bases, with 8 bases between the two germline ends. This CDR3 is CATSDRQAGYTF. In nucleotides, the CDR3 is TGTGCCACCAGTGATCGACAAGCTGGCTACACCTTC.

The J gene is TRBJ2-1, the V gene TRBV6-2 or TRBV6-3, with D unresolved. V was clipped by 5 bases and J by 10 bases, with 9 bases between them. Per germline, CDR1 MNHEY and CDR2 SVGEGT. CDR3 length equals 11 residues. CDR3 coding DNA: TGTGCCAGCAGTCAGCGATCGGAGCAGTTCTTC. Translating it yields CASSQRSEQFF.

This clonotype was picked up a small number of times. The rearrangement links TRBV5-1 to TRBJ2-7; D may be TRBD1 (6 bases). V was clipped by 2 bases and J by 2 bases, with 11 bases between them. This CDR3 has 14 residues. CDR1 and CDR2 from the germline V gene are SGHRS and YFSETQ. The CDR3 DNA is TGCGCCAGCAGCTTACGGGACACCACCTACGAGCAGTACTTC. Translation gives CASSLRDTTYEQYF.

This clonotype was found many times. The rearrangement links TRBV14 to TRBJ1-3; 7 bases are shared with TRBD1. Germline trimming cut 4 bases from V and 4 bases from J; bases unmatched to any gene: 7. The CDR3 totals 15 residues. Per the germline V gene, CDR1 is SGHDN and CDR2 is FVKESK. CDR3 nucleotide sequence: TGTGCCAGCAGCCGACAGGGAGAGTTCGGAAACACCATATATTTT. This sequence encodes CASSRQGEFGNTIYF.

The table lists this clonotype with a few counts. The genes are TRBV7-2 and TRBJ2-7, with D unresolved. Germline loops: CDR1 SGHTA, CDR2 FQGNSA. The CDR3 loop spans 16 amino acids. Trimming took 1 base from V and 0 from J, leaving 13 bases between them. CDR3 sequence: CASSLVTPWASYEQYF. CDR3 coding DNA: TGTGCCAGCAGCTTAGTAACCCCGTGGGCCTCCTACGAGCAGTACTTC.